The TCR beta chain described here comes from a study of lymphopenia after photon versus proton radiotherapy. Notes on the study in general: Under photons, naive T cells and diversity fell while effector/memory populations rose. Post-nadir diversity loss with photons came from oligoclonal expansion, particularly CD8+ Temra cells.

Details on this clone: Its cognate antigen is unknown.

The CDR3 extends over 15 amino acids. Trimming pared 4 bases from V and 5 bases from J, leaving 15 bases between. The germline CDR1 and CDR2 sequences are SGHNT and YYREEE (reference sequence). Only in-frame clones appear in the TCRdb table, and some are missing; sequencing was by immunoSEQ multiplex PCR. Of roughly 53,000 clones detected, around four fifths appear once; the ten largest clones hold 29%. This TCR was recovered from a man aged 45-60 years with gastric cancer. Sample: peripheral blood, taken from a patient treated with photon-based radiotherapy. The chain couples TRBV5-4 to TRBJ1-4, with TRBD1 as a possible D gene (6 bases). The CDR3 DNA is TGTGCCAGCAGCCCCAACAGGGATACGAATGAAAAACTGTTTTTT. This encodes CASSPNRDTNEKLFF.